This TCR beta chain comes out of a study of CD8+ T cells in alopecia areata (dated by TCRdb to 2017 to 2018). General notes on the study: Treated patients were enrolled in an open-label pilot trial of oral tofacitinib at 5 to 10 mg twice daily for moderate-to-severe alopecia areata. RNA was extracted with the PAXgene miRNA kit for fixed scalp, the miRNeasy kit for PBMCs, and the RNeasy kit for mouse skin. In both human patients and the C3H/HeJ mouse model, the study applied high-throughput TCRbeta sequencing to look at T cell clonal expansion in alopecia areata. Patients on tofacitinib were biopsied at baseline and after 4 and 24 weeks of treatment, and several of the patients also had a later scalp biopsy. immunoSEQ multiplex PCR using 35 Vbeta forward primers and 13 Jbeta reverse primers was used to amplify TCRbeta CDR3 regions. Scalp tissue and sorted CD4+ and CD8+ peripheral blood T cells from patchy and totalis/universalis alopecia areata patients and from healthy controls were covered by human TCRbeta sequencing. For the treated patients, the SALT score, which quantifies what percentage of scalp surface area is affected, served as the measure of disease severity. Tofacitinib was given for 6 to 18 months, followed by 6 months of follow-up off drug to assess delayed response and recurrence. Clonality in the scalp was compared among normal scalp (n=4), patchy alopecia areata scalp (n=8), and alopecia totalis/universalis scalp (n=8). Results the study describes overall, beyond this receptor: Because the treated cohort was small and included a single nonresponder, larger studies are needed to assess links between baseline CD8+ expansion and response. Tofacitinib significantly lowered scalp clonality and the number of expanded CD8+ clones among the top 100 scalp clones. During tofacitinib treatment, many expanded lesional clones remained in scalp and blood, and this persistence may partly explain relapse after treatment is stopped. TCR sequences shared between patients were less clear than in mice, possibly partly because of HLA diversity in the patient population. Unlike mouse skin, which is dominated by gammadelta T cells, normal human skin has resident alphabeta T cells that are also sequenced, and this complicates analysis of the scalp TCR repertoire. Compared with normal scalp, lesional scalp, particularly in alopecia totalis/universalis, had higher clonality and more expanded CD8+ clones, which suggests antigenic drive.

In this sample, this clone turned up a few times. Its antigen specificity is not known. No base qualities exist here, and no much larger clone lies one base off it. Based on the germline V gene, the CDR1 and CDR2 sequences are SGHDT and YYEEEE. The CDR3 runs 14 amino acids, cysteine and phenylalanine included. This entry keeps only the CDR3 DNA: 42 bases, framed from base 1. V and J are truncated by 0 bases and 3 bases respectively, leaving an intervening sequence of 10 bases. This specimen's treatment or condition label, interpreted: oral pan-JAK inhibitor, 5-10 mg twice daily. Lesional scalp punch biopsies and peripheral blood were collected from alopecia areata patients. PBMCs were isolated by density centrifugation and stained for CD3, CD4 and CD8, after which CD4+ and CD8+ T cells were sorted on a FACSAria. The library was obtained by the immunoSEQ multiplex PCR assay. RNA was extracted from all samples and reverse transcribed into cDNA as template for TCR sequencing. SuperScript III was used for first-strand cDNA synthesis, primed with a 2:1 mix of oligo-dT and random hexamers. A synthetic immune receptor repertoire was used to assess amplification bias, and residual bias was removed computationally. In the original analysis: Raw reads were preprocessed for error removal, and CDR3 was defined according to IMGT conventions as running from the conserved cysteine to phenylalanine. Clonality was computed as 1 minus the Shannon entropy, with the entropy normalized by log2 of the number of productive unique TCRs. Whether each scalp clone was CD4 or CD8 was inferred by checking scalp TCRbeta sequences against the CD4 and CD8 repertoires from sorted blood. This immuneACCESS table, as held by TCRdb, lists in-frame sequences with V and J called but not all clones. Of the missing ones, under half trace to an unresolved V gene in checked studies; the others have no known cause. V and J calls and clone size are copied from that table; D and trimming were computed from the DNA. This sample is represented by some 190,000 clones; 40% to 55% of them were singletons. 10% of the sample belongs to the ten largest clones.

The rearrangement combines TRBV5-6 with TRBJ2-7; TRBD1 is a weak D gene call, 5 bases matching. Source: CD8+ T cells sorted from blood, taken around week 54, from a patient treated with tofacitinib. This sequence was found in a human donor with alopecia areata. The CDR3 protein is CASSLGDRNYEQYF. The DNA reads as follows: TGTGCCAGCAGCTTGGGTGACAGAAACTACGAGCAGTACTTC.